The 2 T cell receptor beta chains reported below all come from one sample, sequenced in a study of control samples from healthy donors and cancer patients. Sequenced by immunoSEQ multiplex PCR; TCRdb stores in-frame clones only, minus some. The data hold 75,000 to 80,000 clones, with about nine tenths observed a single time. Source material: PBMCs. These receptors were obtained from a woman in her forties or fifties with colorectal cancer.

This chain joins TRBV12-5 and TRBJ2-3; weak D call: TRBD2 (7 bases). Germline V lookup: CDR1 LGHNT, CDR2 FRNRAP. V lost 5 bases and J lost 3, with 21 bases in between. The CDR3 is made up of 17 amino acids. For the CDR3, the DNA is TGTGCTAGTGGTAGGGGGGGCACTCCCGGTGGGACAGATACGCAGTATTTT. Encoded protein: CASGRGGTPGGTDTQYF.

The chain employs TRBV3-1 (or the pseudogene TRBV3-2) and TRBJ1-5, with unresolved D. V was trimmed by 1 base and J by 4 bases, leaving 11 bases between them. CDR1 is LGHDT and CDR2 is YNNKEL in the germline V gene (reference sequence). The CDR3 is made up of 15 amino acids. The CDR3 loop is CASSQGVAANQPQHF. The CDR3 DNA is TGTGCCAGCAGCCAAGGGGTGGCGGCGAATCAGCCCCAGCATTTT.